One sample yielded the 8 T cell receptor beta chains listed below, sequenced in a study of blood T cells in healthy people across ages. Then a second PCR, running roughly 7 to 12 cycles, was carried out with a sample-barcoded 5' primer and a J-beta primer mix. TCRdb analysed the 5' RACE reads with MiXCR anew, one entry per CDR3 protein. The sample consists of about 780,000 distinct CDR3 sequences, about 45% of them appearing once. The sequenced sample was blood. These receptors were collected from a man older than 75 in good health.

Worth noting for this clonotype: A much more abundant neighbour one base away suggests this may be a read error. This rearrangement joins TRBV20-1 to TRBJ2-7; TRBD2 matches at 12 bases. J gave up 7 bases and V 5 bases, and 12 bases lay outside the gene matches. This CDR3 spans 15 amino acids. Germline lookup yields CDR1 DFQATT and CDR2 SNEGSKA (reference sequence). The CDR3 loop is CSALGLAGQTNEQYF. DNA for the CDR3: TGCAGTGCTCTCGGACTAGCGGGGCAAACCAATGAGCAGTACTTC.

The rearrangement joins TRBV30 to TRBJ1-2; D gene ambiguous. V was trimmed by 3 bases and J by 5 bases, leaving 16 bases between them. From germline, CDR1 is GTSNPN and CDR2 SVGIG (reference sequence). The CDR3 extends over 14 amino acids. The CDR3 protein is CAWREKGLRYGYTF. The CDR3 nucleotides are TGTGCCTGGAGGGAGAAGGGTTTAAGATATGGCTACACCTTC. The entire variable domain, with the rest obtained from reference TRBV30 and TRBJ1-2, is as follows: SQTIHQWPATLVQPVGSPLSLECTVEGTSNPNLYWYRQAAGRGLQLLFYSVGIGQISSEVPQNLSASRPQDRQFILSSKKLLLSDSGFYLCAWREKGLRYGYTFGSGTRLTVV.

This sequence joins TRBV11-1 and TRBJ2-7, with 9 nucleotides matching TRBD2. Per the germline V gene, CDR1 is SGHAT and CDR2 is FQDESV (reference sequence). V lost 2 bases, J lost 4 bases, and 3 bases stayed unmatched. This CDR3 is built from 14 residues. The CDR3 sequence: CASSLNSGGYEQYF. The CDR3 DNA reads as TGTGCCAGCAGCTTAAATAGCGGGGGATACGAGCAGTACTTC.

This chain connects TRBV5-5 to TRBJ1-2, with D hard to call. The germline V gene has CDR1 SGHKS and CDR2 YYEKEE (reference sequence). The CDR3 has 13 amino acids. V was shortened by 0 bases and J by 4 bases, with 7 bases between the two germline ends. The CDR3 DNA reads TGTGCCAGCAGCTTGGGATTCCCCTATGGCTACACCTTC. It encodes CASSLGFPYGYTF.

This clonotype was seen many times. The chain uses TRBV12-3 or TRBV12-4 and TRBJ2-5; D uncertain. The CDR3 spans 14 residues. Trimming pared 6 bases from V and 7 bases from J, leaving 18 bases between. CDR3 protein: CASSPSSGVTTQYF. As DNA, the CDR3 is TGTGCCAGCAGCCCCTCTAGTGGGGTCACGACCCAGTACTTC.

This clonotype was counted once. The junction departs from germline at one end; a sequencing error may be responsible. This chain joins TRBV7-9 and TRBJ2-3; D perhaps matches TRBD1 (7 bases). The CDR3 contains 16 residues. Germline values: CDR1 SEHNR, CDR2 FQNEAQ (reference sequence). The CDR3: CASSQGGPPHTDAQYF. The CDR3 region has the DNA TGTGCCAGCAGCCAGGGGGGTCCTCCGCACACAGATGCGCAGTATTTT.

This clonotype was seen more than once but under ten times. This chain links TRBV28 with TRBJ2-7; no clear D gene. The germline V gene encodes CDR1 MDHEN and CDR2 SYDVKM. The CDR3 runs 14 residues. V dropped 4 bases and J dropped 0 bases, with 10 bases sitting between them. The CDR3 sequence: CASSWSLSSYEQYF. CDR3 sequence (DNA): TGTGCCAGCAGTTGGAGTCTTAGCTCCTACGAGCAGTACTTC. The whole variable domain, filled in from reference TRBV28 and TRBJ2-7, reads DVKVTQSSRYLVKRTGEKVFLECVQDMDHENMFWYRQDPGLGLRLIYFSYDVKMKEKGDIPEGYSVSREKKERFSLILESASTNQTSMYLCASSWSLSSYEQYFGPGTRLTVT.

This chain uses TRBV20-1 with TRBJ1-2; D not certain. The germline gives CDR1 DFQATT, CDR2 SNEGSKA (reference sequence). This CDR3 is built from 10 residues. With 3 bases removed from V and 4 bases from J, the gap between germline ends came to 3 bases. The CDR3 protein is CSARGYGYTF. Written as DNA, the CDR3 is TGCAGTGCTAGGGGCTATGGCTACACCTTC.